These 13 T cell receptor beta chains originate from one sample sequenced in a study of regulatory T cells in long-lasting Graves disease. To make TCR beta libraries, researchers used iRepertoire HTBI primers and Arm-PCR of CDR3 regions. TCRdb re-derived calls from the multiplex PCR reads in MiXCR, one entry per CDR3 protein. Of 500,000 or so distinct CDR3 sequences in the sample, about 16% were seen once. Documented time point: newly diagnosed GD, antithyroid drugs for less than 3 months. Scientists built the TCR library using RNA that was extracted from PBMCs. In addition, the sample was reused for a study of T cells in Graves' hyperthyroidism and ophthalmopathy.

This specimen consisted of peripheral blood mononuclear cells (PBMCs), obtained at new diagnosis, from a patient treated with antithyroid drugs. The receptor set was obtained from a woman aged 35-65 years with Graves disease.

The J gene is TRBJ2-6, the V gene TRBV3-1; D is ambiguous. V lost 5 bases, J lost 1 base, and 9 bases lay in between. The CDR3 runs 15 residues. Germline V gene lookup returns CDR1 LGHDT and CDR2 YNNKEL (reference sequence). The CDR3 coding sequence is TGTGCCAGCAGCTACGACGGATCTGGGGCCAACGTCCTGACTTTC. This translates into CASSYDGSGANVLTF.

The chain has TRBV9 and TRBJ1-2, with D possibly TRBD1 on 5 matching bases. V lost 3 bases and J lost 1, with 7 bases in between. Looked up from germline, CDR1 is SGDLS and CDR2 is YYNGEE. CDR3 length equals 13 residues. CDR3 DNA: TGTGCCAGCAGCGCGGACAATAACTATGGCTACACCTTC. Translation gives CASSADNNYGYTF.

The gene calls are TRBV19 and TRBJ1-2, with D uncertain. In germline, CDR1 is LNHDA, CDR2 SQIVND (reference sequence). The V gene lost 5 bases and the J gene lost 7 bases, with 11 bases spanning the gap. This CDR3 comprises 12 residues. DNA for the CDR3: TGTGCCAGTAGTGTCGAGAGGGCTGGCTACACCTTC. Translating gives CASSVERAGYTF.

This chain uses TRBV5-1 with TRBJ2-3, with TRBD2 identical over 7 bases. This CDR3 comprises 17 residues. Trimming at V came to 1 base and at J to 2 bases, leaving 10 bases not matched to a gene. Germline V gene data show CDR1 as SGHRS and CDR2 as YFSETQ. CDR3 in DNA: TGCGCCAGCAGCTTGACTGGCGGGGGTTACCCCACAGATACGCAGTATTTT. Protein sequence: CASSLTGGGYPTDTQYF.

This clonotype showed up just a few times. The CDR3 DNA sequence: TGTGCCACCAGCAGTTCCGTCTCCGCGGGGGTATACGAGCAGTACTTC. It codes for CATSSSVSAGVYEQYF. The chain uses TRBV15 and TRBJ2-7, with 7 bases identical to TRBD2. Germline-derived CDR1 and CDR2 are LNHNV and YYDKDF (reference sequence). This CDR3 is built from 16 residues. The V segment lost 3 bases and the J segment 4 bases; nucleotides outside the gene matches: 12.

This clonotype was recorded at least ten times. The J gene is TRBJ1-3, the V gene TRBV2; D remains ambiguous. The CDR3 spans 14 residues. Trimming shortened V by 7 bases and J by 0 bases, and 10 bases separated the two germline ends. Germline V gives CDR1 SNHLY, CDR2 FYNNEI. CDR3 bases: TGTGCCAGCAACTTGGGAGTCTCTGGAAACACCATATATTTT. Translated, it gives CASNLGVSGNTIYF.

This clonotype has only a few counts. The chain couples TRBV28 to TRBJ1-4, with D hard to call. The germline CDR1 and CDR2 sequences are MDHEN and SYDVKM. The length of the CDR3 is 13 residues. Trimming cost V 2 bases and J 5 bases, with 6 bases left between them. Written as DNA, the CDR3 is TGTGCCAGCAGTTTAGACATGAATGAAAAACTGTTTTTT. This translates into CASSLDMNEKLFF.

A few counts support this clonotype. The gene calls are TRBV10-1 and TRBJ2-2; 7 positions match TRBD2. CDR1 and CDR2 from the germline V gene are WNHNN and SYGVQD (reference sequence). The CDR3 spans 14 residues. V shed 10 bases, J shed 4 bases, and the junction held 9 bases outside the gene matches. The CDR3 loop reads CATTPAGSTGELFF. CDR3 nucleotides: TGCGCCACCACTCCAGCGGGGAGCACCGGGGAGCTGTTTTTT.

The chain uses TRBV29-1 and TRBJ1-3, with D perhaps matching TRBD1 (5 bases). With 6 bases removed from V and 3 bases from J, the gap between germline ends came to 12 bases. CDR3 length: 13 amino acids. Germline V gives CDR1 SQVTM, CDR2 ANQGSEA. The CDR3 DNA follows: TGCAGCGTCCACGGGACCGATGGAAACACCATATATTTT. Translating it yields CSVHGTDGNTIYF.

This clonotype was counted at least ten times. The CDR3: CASSDGVNQPQHF. DNA for the CDR3: TGTGCCAGCAGTGACGGGGTTAATCAGCCCCAGCATTTT. The J gene is TRBJ1-5, the V gene TRBV27; D is ambiguous. CDR1 and CDR2 (germline): MNHEY, SMNVEV (reference sequence). The CDR3 extends over 13 amino acids. Trimming cost V 5 bases and J 4 bases, with 9 bases left between them.

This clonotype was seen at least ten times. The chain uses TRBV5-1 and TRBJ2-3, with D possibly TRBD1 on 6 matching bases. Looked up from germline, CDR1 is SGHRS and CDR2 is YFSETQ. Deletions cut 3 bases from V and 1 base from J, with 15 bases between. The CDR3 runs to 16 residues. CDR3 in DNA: TGCGCCAGCAGCTGGCTTCCAGGGGCTGGCACAGATACGCAGTATTTT. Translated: CASSWLPGAGTDTQYF.

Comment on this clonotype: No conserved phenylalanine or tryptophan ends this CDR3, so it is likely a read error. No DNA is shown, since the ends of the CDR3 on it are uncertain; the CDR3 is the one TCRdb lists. The CDR3 spells CASSLISYSRNTGELFL. V usage is TRBV12-3 or TRBV12-4 and J usage is TRBJ2-2; the table's D call TRBD2 went unverified against the DNA. The CDR3 totals 17 residues, both ends included.

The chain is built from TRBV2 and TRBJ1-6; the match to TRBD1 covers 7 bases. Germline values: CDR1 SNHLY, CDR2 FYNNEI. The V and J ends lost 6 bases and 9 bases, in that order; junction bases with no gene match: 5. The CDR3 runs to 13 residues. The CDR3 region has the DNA TGTGCCAGCAGAGACAGGGCTATTTCACCCCTCCACTTT. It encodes CASRDRAISPLHF.